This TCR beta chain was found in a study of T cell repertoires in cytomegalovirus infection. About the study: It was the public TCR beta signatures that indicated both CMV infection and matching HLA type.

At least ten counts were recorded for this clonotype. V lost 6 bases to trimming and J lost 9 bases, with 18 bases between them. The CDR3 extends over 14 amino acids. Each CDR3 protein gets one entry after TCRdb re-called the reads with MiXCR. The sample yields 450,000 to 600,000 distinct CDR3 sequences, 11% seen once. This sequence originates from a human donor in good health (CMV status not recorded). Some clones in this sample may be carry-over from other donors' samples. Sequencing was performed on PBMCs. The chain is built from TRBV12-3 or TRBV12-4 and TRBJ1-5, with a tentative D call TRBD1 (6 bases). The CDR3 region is CASSGRTDVRPQHF. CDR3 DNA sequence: TGTGCCAGCAGCGGACGGACAGACGTACGGCCCCAGCATTTT.